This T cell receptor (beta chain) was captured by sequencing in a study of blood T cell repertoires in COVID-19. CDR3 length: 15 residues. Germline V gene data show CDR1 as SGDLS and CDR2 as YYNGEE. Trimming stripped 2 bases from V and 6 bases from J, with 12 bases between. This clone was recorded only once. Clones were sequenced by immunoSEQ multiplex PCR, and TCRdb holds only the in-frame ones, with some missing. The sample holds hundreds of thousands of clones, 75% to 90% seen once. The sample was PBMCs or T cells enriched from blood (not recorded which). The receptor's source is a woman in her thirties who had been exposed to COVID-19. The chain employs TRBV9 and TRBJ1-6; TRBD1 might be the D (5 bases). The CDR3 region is CASSVSPGLNSPLHF. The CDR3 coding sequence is TGTGCCAGCAGCGTTAGTCCGGGACTTAATTCACCCCTCCACTTT.